The clone carrying this T cell receptor beta chain showed up just once. The antigen is undetermined. The data belong to a study of cytomegalovirus exposure and HLA in healthy donors. Study overall: The 100 to 150 validation repertoires used the same platform as the roughly 670 first-cohort repertoires, a later analysis reported. General study results and limits: Most TCR sequences were uncommon, yet certain public TCRs appeared in many donors. A subsequent analysis found that TCR clusters from the first cohort also tended to co-occur in the 90 to 150 validation repertoires, with 90% to 95% of cluster scores above 0.

Measured with immunoSEQ multiplex PCR; TCRdb has only the in-frame clones, and not every one. This table has some 230,000 clones, 90% to 95% appearing once. This sequence originates from a woman aged 18-35 years in good health and CMV-seronegative. Input material: PBMCs.

CDR3 DNA sequence: TGTGCCAGTAGTATCGCAGGGTGGGAAGGCTACACCTTC. Translating gives CASSIAGWEGYTF. The chain combines TRBV19 with TRBJ1-2; tentative D call: TRBD1 (5 bases). Germline CDR1 LNHDA, CDR2 SQIVND (reference sequence). There are 13 residues in the CDR3. V was pared by 3 bases and J by 8 bases, with 13 bases between. The full variable domain, its missing parts supplied by reference TRBV19 and TRBJ1-2, is DGGITQSPKYLFRKEGQNVTLSCEQNLNHDAMYWYRQDPGQGLRLIYYSQIVNDFQKGDIAEGYSVSREKKESFPLTVTSAQKNPTAFYLCASSIAGWEGYTFGSGTRLTVV.